Below are 19 T cell receptor beta chains sequenced from a single sample in a study of T cell repertoires in cytomegalovirus infection. The antigens of these receptors remain unknown. TCRdb re-derived calls from the reads in MiXCR, one entry per CDR3 protein. The sample gives 45,000 to 75,000 distinct CDR3 sequences, 33% of which show up once; nearly 70% is in the top ten. Source material: PBMCs, sequenced either directly or after in vitro stimulation (not recorded which). These receptors were collected from a human donor in good health (CMV status not recorded). Some clones in this sample may be carry-over from other donors' samples.

The chain has TRBV19 and TRBJ1-1; no definite D call. There are 14 residues in the CDR3. The V end lost 6 bases, the J end lost 1 base, and 12 bases lay between the germline ends. Germline loops: CDR1 LNHDA, CDR2 SQIVND (reference sequence). The CDR3 is CASRVLGRNTEAFF. DNA for the CDR3: TGTGCCAGTAGAGTACTAGGGCGGAACACTGAAGCTTTCTTT.

V is TRBV15 and J is TRBJ1-5, with 8 bases identical to TRBD1. V was clipped by 1 base and J by 5 bases; unmatched bases: 4. There are 15 residues in the CDR3. Germline-derived CDR1 and CDR2 are LNHNV and YYDKDF (reference sequence). CDR3 DNA sequence: TGTGCCACCAGCAGAGGGGACAGGTCGGATCAGCCCCAGCATTTT. Amino acid sequence: CATSRGDRSDQPQHF.

Here the CDR3 DNA reads TGTGCCAGCAGTTTTGGGACAAGTAACAATGAGCAGTTCTTC. It codes for CASSFGTSNNEQFF. The rearrangement joins TRBV12-3 or TRBV12-4 to TRBJ2-1, with D maybe TRBD1 (6 bases). The CDR3 covers 14 residues. Trimming removed 3 bases at V and 5 bases at J, with 11 bases between.

The V and J genes are TRBV6-6 and TRBJ2-7, with 8 nucleotides matching TRBD1. J was trimmed by 5 bases and V by 6 bases; bases with no gene match: 9. This CDR3 has 14 residues. Per the germline V gene, CDR1 is MNHNY and CDR2 is SVGAGI (reference sequence). The CDR3 DNA is TGTGCCAGCAGGGGGGACAGGTTTTCCCACGAGCAGTACTTC. As protein: CASRGDRFSHEQYF.

The chain joins TRBV20-1 to TRBJ2-5, with D perhaps matching TRBD1 (5 bases). Between the trimmed V and J ends, which lost 2 bases and 2 bases, there was a span of 6 bases. CDR3 length equals 12 residues. The V gene's germline CDR1 is DFQATT and CDR2 SNEGSKA (reference sequence). The CDR3 region has the DNA TGCAGTGCTAGAAAGGGGCAAGAGACCCAGTACTTC. It codes for CSARKGQETQYF.

This clonotype has just a few counts. This chain connects TRBV2 to TRBJ1-5; weak D call: TRBD1 (6 bases). Germline V gives CDR1 SNHLY, CDR2 FYNNEI. CDR3 length: 13 amino acids. V dropped 6 bases and J dropped 4 bases, with 10 bases sitting between them. CDR3 protein: CASRSQGNQPQHF. The CDR3 DNA reads TGTGCCAGCAGATCACAGGGAAATCAGCCCCAGCATTTT.

The V gene is TRBV20-1, the J gene TRBJ1-1; D is ambiguous. The CDR3 is made up of 11 amino acids. V dropped 8 bases and J dropped 0 bases, with 7 bases sitting between them. Germline lookup yields CDR1 DFQATT and CDR2 SNEGSKA (reference sequence). The CDR3 DNA is TGCAGTTTTACATTGAACACTGAAGCTTTCTTT. Protein sequence: CSFTLNTEAFF.

In its sample, this clonotype was seen once. Germline and junction disagree at one end, which may indicate a read error. The chain links TRBV15 to TRBJ1-2; D remains unclear. The CDR3 covers 13 residues. Germline V CDR1 and CDR2: LNHNV, YYDKDF (reference sequence). CDR3 bases: TGTGCCAGCAGCACACGCGGCGGTCAAGCCTACACCTTC. Translated, it gives CASSTRGGQAYTF.

V gene TRBV5-4 combines with J gene TRBJ2-1, with TRBD2 identical over 11 bases. V shed 0 bases and J 2 bases; nucleotides not matched to a gene: 1. CDR3 size: 16 residues. Germline assignment: CDR1 SGHNT and CDR2 YYREEE (reference sequence). In nucleotides, the CDR3 is TGTGCCAGCAGCTTGGTAGCGGGAGGGGCCTACAATGAGCAGTTCTTC. Translated, it gives CASSLVAGGAYNEQFF.

The gene calls are TRBV12-3 or TRBV12-4 and TRBJ2-4; D is possibly TRBD1 (6 bases). The germline V and J ends were trimmed by 5 bases and 1 base, with 15 bases remaining between them. This CDR3 region has 16 residues. CDR3 sequence reads: CASSLRGIGAKNIQYF. The CDR3 DNA sequence: TGTGCCAGCAGTCTCAGGGGTATAGGGGCCAAAAACATTCAGTACTTC.

The chain has TRBV6-1 and TRBJ2-2; 7 positions match TRBD2. Trimming removed 4 bases from V and 2 bases from J; junction bases left unmatched: 1. CDR3 length equals 14 residues. The germline gives CDR1 MNHNS, CDR2 SASEGT. The CDR3 nucleotides read TGTGCCAGCAGTGCTAGCGGCAACACCGGGGAGCTGTTTTTT. Amino acid sequence: CASSASGNTGELFF.

The rearrangement links TRBV7-9 to TRBJ1-2, with unresolved D. CDR3 size: 14 residues. Trimming shortened V by 8 bases and J by 0 bases, and 13 bases separated the two germline ends. From germline, CDR1 is SEHNR and CDR2 FQNEAQ (reference sequence). The CDR3 sequence is CASVGGGANYGYTF. For the CDR3, the DNA is TGTGCCAGCGTGGGCGGAGGAGCTAACTATGGCTACACCTTC.

This clonotype occurred many times. V usage is TRBV7-2 and J usage is TRBJ2-3; TRBD2 aligns across 12 bases. Germline-derived CDR1 and CDR2 are SGHTA and FQGNSA. The trim removed 4 bases at V and 5 bases at J, leaving 1 base unmatched. There are 14 residues in the CDR3. The CDR3 bases are TGTGCCAGCAGCTCGGGACTAGCGGGAGATACGCAGTATTTT. This encodes CASSSGLAGDTQYF.

CDR3 protein: CASSVGGGETQYF. DNA for the CDR3: TGTGCCAGCAGTGTCGGAGGGGGTGAGACCCAGTACTTC. The chain employs TRBV6-2 or TRBV6-3 and TRBJ2-5; either TRBD1 or TRBD2 may supply D (6 bases each). This CDR3 contains 13 residues. Germline V gene lookup returns CDR1 MNHEY and CDR2 SVGEGT. V gave up 5 bases and J gave up 5 bases, with 12 bases separating them.

The chain is built from TRBV15 and TRBJ1-2, with D perhaps TRBD1 (6 bases). Germline CDR1 is LNHNV and CDR2 is YYDKDF (reference sequence). The CDR3 consists of 17 residues. Deletions cut 0 bases from V and 7 bases from J, with 21 bases between. The CDR3 DNA is TGTGCCACCAGCAGAGACCCCCTAGGGGGGATCGAGTCTGGCTACACCTTC. Amino acids: CATSRDPLGGIESGYTF.

A few counts support this clonotype. V is TRBV4-1 and J is TRBJ2-1, with no clear D. Trimming stripped 4 bases from V and 1 base from J, with 14 bases between. Per germline, CDR1 MGHRA and CDR2 YSYEKL. CDR3 length equals 16 residues. The CDR3 here is CASSLNPEISYNEQFF. CDR3 coding DNA: TGCGCCAGCAGCCTTAACCCCGAGATTTCCTACAATGAGCAGTTCTTC.

The rearrangement joins TRBV20-1 to TRBJ1-1, with D perhaps TRBD1 (6 bases). Trimming left V 0 bases short and J 10 bases short, with 21 bases between. Germline CDR1 reads DFQATT; CDR2 reads SNEGSKA (reference sequence). CDR3 size: 15 residues. CDR3 DNA: TGCAGTGCTAGAGATCCCAACCGGGACACCAGAGGAGCTTTCTTT. This gives the protein CSARDPNRDTRGAFF.

The gene calls are TRBV9 and TRBJ1-2; D uncertain. With 0 bases removed from V and 1 base from J, the gap between germline ends came to 7 bases. The CDR3 contains 14 residues. The germline V gene encodes CDR1 SGDLS and CDR2 YYNGEE. The CDR3 region has the DNA TGTGCCAGCAGCGTAGACCCGCTTAACTATGGCTACACCTTC. This gives the protein CASSVDPLNYGYTF.

This chain joins TRBV28 and TRBJ2-2; 11 bases match TRBD1. The germline V gene encodes CDR1 MDHEN and CDR2 SYDVKM. The length of the CDR3 is 15 residues. J was trimmed by 6 bases and V by 5 bases; bases with no gene match: 5. The CDR3 reads CASSRPGQGAGELFF. The DNA for the CDR3 is TGTGCCAGCAGTCGGCCGGGACAGGGGGCCGGGGAGCTGTTTTTT. The full variable domain, with the rest looked up from reference TRBV28 and TRBJ2-2, is DVKVTQSSRYLVKRTGEKVFLECVQDMDHENMFWYRQDPGLGLRLIYFSYDVKMKEKGDIPEGYSVSREKKERFSLILESASTNQTSMYLCASSRPGQGAGELFFGEGSRLTVL.